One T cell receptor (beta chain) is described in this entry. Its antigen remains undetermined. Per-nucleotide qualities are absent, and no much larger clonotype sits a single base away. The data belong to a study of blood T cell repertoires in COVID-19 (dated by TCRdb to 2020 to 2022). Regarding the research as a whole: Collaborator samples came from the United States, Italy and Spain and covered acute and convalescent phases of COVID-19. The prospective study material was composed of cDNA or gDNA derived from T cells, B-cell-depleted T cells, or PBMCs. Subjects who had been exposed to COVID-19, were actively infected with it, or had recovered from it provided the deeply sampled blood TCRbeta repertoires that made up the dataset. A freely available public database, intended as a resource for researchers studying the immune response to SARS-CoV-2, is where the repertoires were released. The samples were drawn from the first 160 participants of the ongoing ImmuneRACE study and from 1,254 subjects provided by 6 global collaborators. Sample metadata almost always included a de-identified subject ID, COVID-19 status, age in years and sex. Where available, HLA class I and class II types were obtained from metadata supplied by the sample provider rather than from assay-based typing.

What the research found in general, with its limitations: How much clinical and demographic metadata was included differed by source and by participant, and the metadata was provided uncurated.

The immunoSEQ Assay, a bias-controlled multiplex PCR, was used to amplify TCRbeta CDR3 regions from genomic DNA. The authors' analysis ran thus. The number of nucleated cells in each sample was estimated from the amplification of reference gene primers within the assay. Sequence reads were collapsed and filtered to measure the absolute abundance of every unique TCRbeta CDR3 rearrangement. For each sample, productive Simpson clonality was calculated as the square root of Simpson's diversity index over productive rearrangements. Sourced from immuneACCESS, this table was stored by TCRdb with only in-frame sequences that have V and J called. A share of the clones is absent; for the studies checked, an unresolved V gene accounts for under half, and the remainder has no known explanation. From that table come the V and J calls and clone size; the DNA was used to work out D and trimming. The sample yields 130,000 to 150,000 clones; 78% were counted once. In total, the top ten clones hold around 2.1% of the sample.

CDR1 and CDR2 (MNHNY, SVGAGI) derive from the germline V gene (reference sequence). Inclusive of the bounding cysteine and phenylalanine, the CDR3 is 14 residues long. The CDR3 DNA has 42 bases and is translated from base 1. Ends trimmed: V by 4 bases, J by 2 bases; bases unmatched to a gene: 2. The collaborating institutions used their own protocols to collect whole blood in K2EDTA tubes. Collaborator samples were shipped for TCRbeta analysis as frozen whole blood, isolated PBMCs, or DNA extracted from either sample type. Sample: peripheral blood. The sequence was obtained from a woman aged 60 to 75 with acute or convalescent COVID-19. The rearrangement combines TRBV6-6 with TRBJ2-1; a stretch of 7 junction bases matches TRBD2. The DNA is TGTGCCAGCAGTTCGGGGGGTACCTACAATGAGCAGTTCTTC. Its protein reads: CASSSGGTYNEQFF.